One T cell receptor beta chain is described in this entry. The CDR3 loop spans 18 amino acids. Trimming cost V 5 bases and J 0 bases; bases outside gene matches: 9. The V gene's germline CDR1 is LGHNT and CDR2 FRNRAP. In the original analysis: From reference gene primer amplification, estimates of nucleated cell counts were derived. The repertoire was sequenced with immunoSEQ multiplex PCR; TCRdb's copy has only in-frame clones and lacks some. V, J and clone size reflect that table, while D and trimming were determined from the DNA. The sample gives 300,000 to 350,000 clones, almost 90% of which show up once; just under 7.5% is in the top ten. Seattle patients were enrolled while actively infected and followed longitudinally. The data originate from a study of blood T cell repertoires in COVID-19. The wider study: Sites in the United States, Italy and Spain provided acute and convalescent COVID-19 samples. PBMCs, B-cell-depleted T cells, or T cells provided the cDNA or gDNA that made up the material.

The genes are TRBV12-5 and TRBJ1-3; 11 bases map to TRBD1. Specimen: peripheral blood. This clonotype originated in a woman between 65 and 79 years old with COVID-19, enrolled during active disease. The chain's CDR3 is CASGPAGTGGYSGNTIYF. For the CDR3, the DNA is TGTGCTAGTGGTCCCGCCGGGACAGGGGGTTACTCTGGAAACACCATATATTTT. The full variable domain, with the rest looked up from reference TRBV12-5 and TRBJ1-3, is DARVTQTPRHKVTEMGQEVTMRCQPILGHNTVFWYRQTMMQGLELLAYFRNRAPLDDSGMPKDRFSAEMPDATLATLKIQPSEPRDSAVYFCASGPAGTGGYSGNTIYFGEGSWLTVV.